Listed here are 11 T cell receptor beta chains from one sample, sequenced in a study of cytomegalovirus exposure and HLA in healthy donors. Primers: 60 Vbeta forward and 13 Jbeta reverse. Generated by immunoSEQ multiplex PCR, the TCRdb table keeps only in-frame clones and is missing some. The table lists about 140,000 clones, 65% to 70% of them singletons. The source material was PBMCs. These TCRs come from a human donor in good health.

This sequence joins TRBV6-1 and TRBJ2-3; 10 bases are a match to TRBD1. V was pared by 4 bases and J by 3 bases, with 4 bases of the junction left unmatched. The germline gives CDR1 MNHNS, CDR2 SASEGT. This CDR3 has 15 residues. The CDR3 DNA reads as TGTGCCAGCAGTGTCCGGACAGGGGGAACAGATACGCAGTATTTT. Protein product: CASSVRTGGTDTQYF.

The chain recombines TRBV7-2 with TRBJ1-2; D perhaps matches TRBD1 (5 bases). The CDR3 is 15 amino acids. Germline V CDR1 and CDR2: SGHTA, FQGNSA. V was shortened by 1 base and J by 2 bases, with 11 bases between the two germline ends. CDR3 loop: CASSLVPDINYGYTF. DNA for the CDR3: TGTGCCAGCAGCTTAGTTCCGGACATCAACTATGGCTACACCTTC.

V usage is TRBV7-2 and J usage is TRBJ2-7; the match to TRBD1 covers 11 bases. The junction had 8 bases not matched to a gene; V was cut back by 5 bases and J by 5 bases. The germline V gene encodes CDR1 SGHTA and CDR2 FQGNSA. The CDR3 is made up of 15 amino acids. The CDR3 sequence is CASSIWTGGMNEQYF. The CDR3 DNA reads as TGTGCCAGCAGCATATGGACAGGGGGCATGAACGAGCAGTACTTC.

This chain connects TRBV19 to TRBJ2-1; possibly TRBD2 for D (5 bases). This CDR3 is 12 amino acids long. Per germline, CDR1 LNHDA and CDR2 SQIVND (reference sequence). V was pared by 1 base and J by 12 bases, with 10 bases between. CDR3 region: CASSIVGVGQFF. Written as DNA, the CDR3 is TGTGCCAGTAGTATAGTCGGGGTAGGGCAGTTCTTC.

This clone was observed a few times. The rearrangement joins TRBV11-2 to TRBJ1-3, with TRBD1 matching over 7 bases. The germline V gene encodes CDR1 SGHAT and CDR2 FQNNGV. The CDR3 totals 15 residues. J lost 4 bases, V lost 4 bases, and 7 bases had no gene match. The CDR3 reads CASSSLRDRGNTIYF. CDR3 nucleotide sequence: TGTGCCAGCAGCTCCCTCCGGGACAGAGGAAACACCATATATTTT. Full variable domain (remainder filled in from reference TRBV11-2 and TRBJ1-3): EAGVAQSPRYKIIEKRQSVAFWCNPISGHATLYWYQQILGQGPKLLIQFQNNGVVDDSQLPKDRFSAERLKGVDSTLKIQPAKLEDSAVYLCASSSLRDRGNTIYFGEGSWLTVV.

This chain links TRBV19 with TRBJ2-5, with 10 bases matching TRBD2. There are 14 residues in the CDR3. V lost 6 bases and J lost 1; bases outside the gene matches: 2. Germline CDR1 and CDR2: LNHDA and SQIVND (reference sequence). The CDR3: CASSRLAGQETQYF. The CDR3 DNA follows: TGTGCCAGTAGCAGACTAGCGGGCCAAGAGACCCAGTACTTC. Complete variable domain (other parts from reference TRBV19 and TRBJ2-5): DGGITQSPKYLFRKEGQNVTLSCEQNLNHDAMYWYRQDPGQGLRLIYYSQIVNDFQKGDIAEGYSVSREKKESFPLTVTSAQKNPTAFYLCASSRLAGQETQYFGPGTRLLVL.

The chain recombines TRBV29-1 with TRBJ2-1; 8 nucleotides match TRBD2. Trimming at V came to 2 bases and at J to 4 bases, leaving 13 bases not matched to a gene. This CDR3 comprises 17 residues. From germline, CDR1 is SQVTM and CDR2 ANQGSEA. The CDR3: CSVERGRKTSGYNEQFF. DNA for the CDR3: TGCAGCGTTGAAAGAGGGAGAAAAACTAGCGGATACAATGAGCAGTTCTTC.

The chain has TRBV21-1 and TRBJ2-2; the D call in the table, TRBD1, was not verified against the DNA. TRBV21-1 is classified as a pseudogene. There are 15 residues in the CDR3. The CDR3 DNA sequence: TGTGCCAGCAGCGCCGGGACACCTAACACCGGGGAGCTGTTTTTT. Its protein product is CASSAGTPNTGELFF.

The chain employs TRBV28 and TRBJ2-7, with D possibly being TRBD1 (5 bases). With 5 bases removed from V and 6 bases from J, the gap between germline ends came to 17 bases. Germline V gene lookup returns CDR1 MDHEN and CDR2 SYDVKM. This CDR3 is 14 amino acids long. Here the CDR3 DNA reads TGTGCCAGCAGTCCCCCGCAGGGCGGATTCGAGCAGTACTTC. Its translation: CASSPPQGGFEQYF.

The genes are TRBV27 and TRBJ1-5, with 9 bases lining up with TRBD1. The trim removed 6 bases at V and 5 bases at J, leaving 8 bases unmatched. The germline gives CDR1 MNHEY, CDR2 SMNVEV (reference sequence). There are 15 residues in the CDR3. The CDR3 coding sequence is TGTGCCAGCAGAGGGACAGGGCGTTTAGATCAGCCCCAGCATTTT. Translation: CASRGTGRLDQPQHF.

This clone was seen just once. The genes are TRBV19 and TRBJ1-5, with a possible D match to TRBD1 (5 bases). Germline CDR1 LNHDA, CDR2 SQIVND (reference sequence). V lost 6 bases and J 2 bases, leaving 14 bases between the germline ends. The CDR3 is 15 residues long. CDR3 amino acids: CASRKGGRGNQPQHF. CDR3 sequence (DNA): TGTGCCAGTAGGAAGGGTGGCAGGGGCAATCAGCCCCAGCATTTT.